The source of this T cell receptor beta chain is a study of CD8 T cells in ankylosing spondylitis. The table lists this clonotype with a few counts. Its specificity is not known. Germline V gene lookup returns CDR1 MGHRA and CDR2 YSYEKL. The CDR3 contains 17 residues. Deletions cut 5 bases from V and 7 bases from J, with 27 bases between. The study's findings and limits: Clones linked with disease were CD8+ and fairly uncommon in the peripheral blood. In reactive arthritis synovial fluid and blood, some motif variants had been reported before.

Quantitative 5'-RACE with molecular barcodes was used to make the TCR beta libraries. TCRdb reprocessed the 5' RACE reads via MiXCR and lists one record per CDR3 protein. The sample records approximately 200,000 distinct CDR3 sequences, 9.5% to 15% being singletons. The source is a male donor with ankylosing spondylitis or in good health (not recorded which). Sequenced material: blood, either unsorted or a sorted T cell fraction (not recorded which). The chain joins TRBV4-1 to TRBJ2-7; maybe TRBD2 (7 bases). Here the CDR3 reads CASSDQGGGGGVEEQYF. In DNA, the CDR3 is TGCGCCAGCAGCGACCAAGGGGGGGGTGGAGGGGTTGAAGAGCAGTACTTC.